Listed here are 6 T cell receptor beta chains from one sample, sequenced in a study of cytomegalovirus exposure and HLA in healthy donors (dated 2017 in TCRdb). To prepare the library, the immunoSEQ multiplex PCR assay was applied. TCRdb retrieved this table from immuneACCESS and kept in-frame rearrangements only. Not all clones are present; in checked studies, unresolved V genes account for under half, and no reason is known for the remainder. The sample table lists fewer than 200,000 clones, roughly 86% of them with a count of one. Together, the top ten hold approximately 2.4% of the sample. Sample: PBMCs. These receptors all come from a man aged 18 to 30 in good health and CMV-seropositive.

This chain links TRBV7-2 with TRBJ2-7; 10 nucleotides align to TRBD2. Trimming removed 1 base from V and 6 bases from J; junction bases left unmatched: 6. The CDR3 length is 15 residues. From germline, CDR1 is SGHTA and CDR2 FQGNSA. CDR3 bases: TGTGCCAGCAGCTTAGATCGGCTAGCGGGAGCCGAGCAGTACTTC. Protein product: CASSLDRLAGAEQYF.

The chain combines TRBV7-9 with TRBJ2-7; perhaps TRBD2 as D (7 bases). Trimming cost V 5 bases and J 5 bases, with 19 bases left between them. The CDR3 has 15 residues. Germline V lookup: CDR1 SEHNR, CDR2 FQNEAQ (reference sequence). The CDR3: CASSQGGGGINEQYF. CDR3 sequence (DNA): TGTGCCAGCAGCCAAGGAGGGGGGGGGATAAACGAGCAGTACTTC.

The CDR3 nucleotides are TGTGCCAGCAGCCAGGGAGGGAGTGAAAAACTGTTTTTT. This sequence encodes CASSQGGSEKLFF. The chain joins TRBV9 to TRBJ1-4; D perhaps matches TRBD1 (5 bases). This CDR3 region has 13 residues. Trimming pared 4 bases from V and 7 bases from J, leaving 11 bases between. Germline CDR1 SGDLS, CDR2 YYNGEE.

This clone has only one observation. The chain employs TRBV7-9 and TRBJ1-1; possible D gene TRBD1, 6 bases. The CDR3 extends over 15 amino acids. V lost 5 bases, J lost 4 bases, and 17 bases lay in between. Germline lookup yields CDR1 SEHNR and CDR2 FQNEAQ (reference sequence). CDR3 loop: CASSRSGAWGTEAFF. The DNA for the CDR3 is TGTGCCAGCAGCCGATCAGGGGCGTGGGGCACTGAAGCTTTCTTT.

This clone was seen only a few times. This chain joins TRBV11-2 and TRBJ1-1; D perhaps matches TRBD1 (5 bases). V was shortened by 5 bases and J by 0 bases, with 13 bases between the two germline ends. This CDR3 is 15 amino acids long. Germline V CDR1 and CDR2: SGHAT, FQNNGV. In DNA, the CDR3 is TGTGCCAGCAGCCCTCGACAGCCTATGAACACTGAAGCTTTCTTT. It codes for CASSPRQPMNTEAFF.

As to this clone: This sample also contains other DNA sequences that code for the same CDR3. This chain uses TRBV9 with TRBJ2-7; D is possibly TRBD2 (5 bases). Looked up from germline, CDR1 is SGDLS and CDR2 is YYNGEE. The CDR3 consists of 14 residues. V was clipped by 0 bases and J by 0 bases, with 7 bases between them. This CDR3 reads CASSVGGSSYEQYF. In DNA, the CDR3 is TGTGCCAGCAGCGTAGGAGGGAGCTCCTACGAGCAGTACTTC.